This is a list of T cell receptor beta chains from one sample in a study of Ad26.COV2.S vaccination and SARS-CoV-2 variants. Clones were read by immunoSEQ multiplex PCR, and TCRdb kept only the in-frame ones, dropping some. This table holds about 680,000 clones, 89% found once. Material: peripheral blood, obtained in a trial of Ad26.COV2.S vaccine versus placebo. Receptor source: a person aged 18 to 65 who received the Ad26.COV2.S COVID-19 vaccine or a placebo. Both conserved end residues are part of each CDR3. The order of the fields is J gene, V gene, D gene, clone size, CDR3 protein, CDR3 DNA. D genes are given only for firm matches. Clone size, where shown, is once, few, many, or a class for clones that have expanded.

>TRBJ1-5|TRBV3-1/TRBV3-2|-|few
CASSQGDYQPQHF
TGTGCCAGCAGCCAAGGCGATTATCAGCCCCAGCATTTT
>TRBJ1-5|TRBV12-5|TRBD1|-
CASGRGGGNQPQHF
TGTGCTAGTGGCAGGGGGGGAGGCAATCAGCCCCAGCATTTT
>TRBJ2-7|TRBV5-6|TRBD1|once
CANTLGTGSYEQYF
TGTGCCAACACCCTGGGGACAGGCTCCTACGAGCAGTACTTC
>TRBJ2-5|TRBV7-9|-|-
CASSLADRETQYF
TGTGCCAGCAGCTTAGCTGATCGAGAGACCCAGTACTTC
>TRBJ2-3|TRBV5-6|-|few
CASSFAGYPDTQYF
TGTGCCAGCAGCTTTGCAGGGTACCCAGATACGCAGTATTTT
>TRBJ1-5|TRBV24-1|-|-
CATSQVTMGNQPQHF
TGTGCCACCAGTCAGGTCACTATGGGCAATCAGCCCCAGCATTTT
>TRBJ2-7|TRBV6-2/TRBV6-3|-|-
CASSPQGYEQYF
TGTGCCAGCAGTCCCCAGGGTTACGAGCAGTACTTC
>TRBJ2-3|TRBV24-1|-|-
CATSAQGTTDTQYF
TGTGCCACCAGTGCCCAGGGCACGACAGATACGCAGTATTTT
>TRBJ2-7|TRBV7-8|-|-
CASSLGSGPYEQYF
TGTGCCAGCAGCTTAGGATCGGGCCCCTACGAGCAGTACTTC
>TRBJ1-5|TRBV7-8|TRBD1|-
CASSLGQGAGNQPQHF
TGTGCCAGCAGCTTAGGCCAGGGGGCTGGCAATCAGCCCCAGCATTTT
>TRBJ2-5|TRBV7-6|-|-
CASSPPRETQYF
TGTGCCAGCAGCCCCCCCCGGGAGACCCAGTACTTC
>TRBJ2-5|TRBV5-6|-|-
CASSLRAEQETQYF
TGTGCCAGCAGCTTGAGGGCAGAACAAGAGACCCAGTACTTC
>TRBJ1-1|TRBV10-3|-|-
CAISFEGMNTEAFF
TGTGCCATCAGTTTCGAGGGGATGAACACTGAAGCTTTCTTT
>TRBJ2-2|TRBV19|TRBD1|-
CASREGQVNTGELFF
TGTGCCAGTAGGGAAGGACAGGTCAACACCGGGGAGCTGTTTTTT
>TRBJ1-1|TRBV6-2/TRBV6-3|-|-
CASSYPLLNTEAFF
TGTGCCAGCAGTTACCCACTTCTTAACACTGAAGCTTTCTTT
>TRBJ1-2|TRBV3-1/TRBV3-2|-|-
CASSQVPSTEGYTF
TGTGCCAGCAGCCAAGTACCATCCACGGAAGGCTACACCTTC
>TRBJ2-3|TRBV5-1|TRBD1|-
CASSAGTGRPYTDTQYF
TGCGCCAGCAGCGCAGGGACAGGCCGACCCTACACAGATACGCAGTATTTT
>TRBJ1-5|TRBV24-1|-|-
CATSDPGDYSNQPQHF
TGTGCCACCAGTGATCCAGGGGACTATAGCAATCAGCCCCAGCATTTT
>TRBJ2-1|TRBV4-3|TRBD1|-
CASSQDRAGTGYGYEQFF
TGCGCCAGCAGCCAAGATCGGGCCGGGACAGGGTATGGCTATGAGCAGTTCTTC
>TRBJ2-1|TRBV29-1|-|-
CSVEGRLYNEQFF
TGCAGCGTCGAGGGAAGGCTCTACAATGAGCAGTTCTTC
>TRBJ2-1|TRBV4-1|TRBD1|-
CASSRRQGVNNEQFF
TGCGCCAGCAGCCGTCGACAGGGGGTGAACAATGAGCAGTTCTTC
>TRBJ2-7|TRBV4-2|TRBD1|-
CASSQGGQGEYEQYF
TGTGCCAGCAGCCAAGGGGGACAGGGAGAATACGAGCAGTACTTC
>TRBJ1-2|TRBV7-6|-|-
CASSPGRGSVYGYTF
TGTGCCAGCAGCCCCGGAAGGGGATCAGTTTATGGCTACACCTTC
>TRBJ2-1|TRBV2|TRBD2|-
CASSEFSGRPSSYNEQFF
TGTGCCAGCAGTGAATTTAGCGGGAGGCCCAGCTCCTACAATGAGCAGTTCTTC